Detailed here is one TCR beta chain. Its target is unknown. This entry comes from a study of identical twins. TCRdb analysed the 5' RACE reads with MiXCR anew, one entry per CDR3 protein. Among about 150,000 distinct CDR3 sequences listed, around 3.5% were seen once. The CDR3 consists of 17 residues. Germline CDR1 and CDR2: SGHAT and FQNNGV. Losses at the gene ends were 4 bases for V and 9 bases for J; bases not matched to a gene: 11. Findings and caveats of the study: Among out-of-frame alpha sequences shared by twins, low generation probability occurred in excess.

The sequence was collected from a man between 18 and 35 years old in good health. The chain recombines TRBV11-2 with TRBJ2-1; 14 bases align to TRBD2. The sequencing input was memory T cells sorted from blood. This chain's CDR3 is CASSWTSGRLRGVEQFF. The CDR3 region has the DNA TGTGCCAGCAGCTGGACTAGCGGGAGGCTGAGAGGGGTTGAGCAGTTCTTC.